Below are 30 T cell receptor beta chains sequenced from a single sample in a study of long-term antiretroviral therapy in people with HIV. Version v3.0 of the immunoSEQ assay ran at survey level. The assay was immunoSEQ multiplex PCR, and TCRdb's table has in-frame clones only and misses some. The table has approximately 13,000 clones, approximately 80% seen once; the top ten hold just over 7%. Sequenced material: unsorted PBMCs, taken 0.4 years after starting antiretroviral therapy. The receptors derive from a man aged 25-45 years with HIV.

Of note for this clone: Other DNA sequences in the sample encode the same CDR3. The chain combines TRBV5-4 with TRBJ1-1; 7 positions match TRBD1. V gave up 0 bases and J gave up 2 bases; unmatched junction bases: 4. The CDR3 totals 15 residues. CDR1 and CDR2 from the germline V gene are SGHNT and YYREEE (reference sequence). The DNA for the CDR3 is TGTGCCAGCAGCTTGGCAGGGGGGGGAAACACTGAAGCTTTCTTT. This gives the protein CASSLAGGGNTEAFF. Based on the CDR3 plus reference TRBV5-4 and TRBJ1-1, the full variable domain is ETGVTQSPTHLIKTRGQQVTLRCSSQSGHNTVSWYQQALGQGPQFIFQYYREEENGRGNFPPRFSGLQFPNYSSELNVNALELDDSALYLCASSLAGGGNTEAFFGQGTRLTVV.

This chain connects TRBV5-8 to TRBJ1-2; D might be TRBD1 (5 bases). The CDR3 runs to 14 residues. V was trimmed by 4 bases and J by 5 bases, leaving 15 bases between them. Germline CDR1 SGHTS, CDR2 YDEGEE. The DNA for the CDR3 is TGTGCCAGCAGCATCATGCTCGGGGGGTATGGCTACACCTTC. Translating it yields CASSIMLGGYGYTF.

Only a few counts were recorded for this clone. V usage is TRBV10-3 and J usage is TRBJ2-1, with D hard to call. CDR1 ENHRY and CDR2 SYGVKD come from the germline V gene. The CDR3 is 13 residues long. Trimming stripped 0 bases from V and 4 bases from J, with 4 bases between. The DNA for the CDR3 is TGTGCCATCAGTGAGTCGCCTTACAATGAGCAGTTCTTC. It is translated as CAISESPYNEQFF.

This sequence joins TRBV4-1 and TRBJ1-5; D is undetermined. The CDR3 has 16 amino acids. Germline assignment: CDR1 MGHRA and CDR2 YSYEKL. Deletions cut 0 bases from V and 3 bases from J, with 12 bases between. This chain's CDR3 is CASSQDFEVNNQPQHF. The CDR3, as DNA: TGCGCCAGCAGCCAAGATTTTGAGGTAAACAATCAGCCCCAGCATTTT.

The chain links TRBV19 to TRBJ2-3; TRBD2 matches 7 bases. The germline V gene encodes CDR1 LNHDA and CDR2 SQIVND (reference sequence). Unmatched junction bases numbered 1, after V lost 1 base and J lost 0 bases. The CDR3 runs to 15 residues. The CDR3 bases are TGTGCCAGTAGTATAGCAGCGGGGAGCACAGATACGCAGTATTTT. This gives the protein CASSIAAGSTDTQYF.

V usage is TRBV5-1 and J usage is TRBJ2-5, with 8 bases fitting TRBD2. With 4 bases clipped from V and 4 bases from J, the junction kept 6 bases outside the gene matches. Germline CDR1 reads SGHRS; CDR2 reads YFSETQ. This CDR3 has 14 amino acids. CDR3 coding DNA: TGCGCCAGCAGCCCAGCACGGGGGGGAGAGACCCAGTACTTC. This encodes CASSPARGGETQYF. The full variable domain, rest sourced from reference TRBV5-1 and TRBJ2-5, is KAGVTQTPRYLIKTRGQQVTLSCSPISGHRSVSWYQQTPGQGLQFLFEYFSETQRNKGNFPGRFSGRQFSNSRSEMNVSTLELGDSALYLCASSPARGGETQYFGPGTRLLVL.

This chain joins TRBV10-3 and TRBJ2-1, with 10 bases identical to TRBD2. Germline loops: CDR1 ENHRY, CDR2 SYGVKD. The CDR3 length is 16 residues. V lost 3 bases to trimming and J lost 0 bases; unmatched junction nucleotides: 2. The CDR3 region has the DNA TGTGCCATCAGTGAACCTAGCGGGGGCTCCTACAATGAGCAGTTCTTC. Its translation is CAISEPSGGSYNEQFF.

Only one count was recorded for this clone. The chain has TRBV4-3 and TRBJ1-3, with D possibly TRBD1 on 5 matching bases. The CDR3 loop spans 15 amino acids. Looked up from germline, CDR1 is LGHNA and CDR2 is YSLEER. V was pared by 3 bases and J by 2 bases, with 11 bases between. The CDR3, as DNA: TGCGCCAGCAGCCAGGAGGGGAGTCCTGGAAACACCATATATTTT. This encodes CASSQEGSPGNTIYF.

The chain links TRBV5-6 to TRBJ1-2, with unresolved D. The CDR3 has 12 amino acids. V gave up 6 bases and J gave up 4 bases, with 10 bases separating them. Germline assignment: CDR1 SGHDT and CDR2 YYEEEE. For the CDR3, the DNA is TGTGCCAGCATCCCACAGCGCTATGGCTACACCTTC. Translating gives CASIPQRYGYTF.

This clone was found a few times. The chain is built from TRBV18 and TRBJ2-7; 7 bases align to TRBD1. The junction had 4 bases not matched to a gene; V was cut back by 3 bases and J by 5 bases. The CDR3 is made up of 13 amino acids. From germline, CDR1 is KGHSH and CDR2 LQKENI. The CDR3 loop is CASSPGQRDEQYF. CDR3 DNA sequence: TGTGCCAGCTCACCGGGACAGCGCGACGAGCAGTACTTC.

The V gene is TRBV29-1, the J gene TRBJ1-6, with D tentatively TRBD1 (6 bases). This CDR3 is 15 amino acids long. CDR1 is SQVTM and CDR2 is ANQGSEA in the germline V gene. Trimming took 3 bases from V and 3 from J, leaving 12 bases between them. The CDR3 sequence is CSVDAGDIYNSPLHF. The CDR3 coding sequence is TGCAGCGTTGACGCCGGGGACATCTATAATTCACCCCTCCACTTT.

This chain joins TRBV27 and TRBJ1-4; D unresolved. Trimming shortened V by 3 bases and J by 6 bases, and 14 bases separated the two germline ends. From germline, CDR1 is MNHEY and CDR2 SMNVEV (reference sequence). The CDR3 is 15 amino acids. CDR3 region: CASSLAPREDEKLFF. For the CDR3, the DNA is TGTGCCAGCAGTTTGGCCCCTCGGGAGGATGAAAAACTGTTTTTT. Supplemented by reference TRBV27 and TRBJ1-4, the full variable domain reads EAQVTQNPRYLITVTGKKLTVTCSQNMNHEYMSWYRQDPGLGLRQIYYSMNVEVTDKGDVPEGYKVSRKEKRNFPLILESPSPNQTSLYFCASSLAPREDEKLFFGSGTQLSVL.

V is TRBV19 and J is TRBJ1-2; D uncertain. This CDR3 has 13 residues. Germline V gene lookup returns CDR1 LNHDA and CDR2 SQIVND (reference sequence). V was clipped by 5 bases and J by 4 bases, with 11 bases between them. Here the CDR3 DNA reads TGTGCCAGTAGTGAAGCCTCGGGCTATGGCTACACCTTC. It is translated as CASSEASGYGYTF.

The chain recombines TRBV5-1 with TRBJ2-7; D may be TRBD1 (5 bases). The V and J ends lost 0 bases and 5 bases respectively, with 24 bases between them. Germline V gene lookup returns CDR1 SGHRS and CDR2 YFSETQ. The CDR3 runs to 18 residues. The chain's CDR3 is CASSLGIWIGAPKDEQYF. CDR3 DNA sequence: TGCGCCAGCAGCTTGGGCATTTGGATAGGGGCGCCTAAGGACGAGCAGTACTTC.

The chain joins TRBV7-6 to TRBJ1-1; D is unresolved. Trimming pared 1 base from V and 7 bases from J, leaving 10 bases between. From germline, CDR1 is SGHVS and CDR2 FNYEAQ. This CDR3 has 13 residues. Written as DNA, the CDR3 is TGTGCCAGCAGCTTAGACTGGCTGGGTGAAGCTTTCTTT. As protein: CASSLDWLGEAFF.

This clone was seen a handful of times. The J gene is TRBJ1-2, the V gene TRBV7-6; D is possibly TRBD1 (6 bases). Germline CDR1 SGHVS, CDR2 FNYEAQ. The CDR3 runs to 15 residues. The ends were cut back, 2 bases at V and 4 bases at J, with 14 bases in the middle. This CDR3 reads CASSLTQGGGYGYTF. In DNA form, the CDR3 reads TGTGCCAGCAGCTTAACACAGGGAGGAGGCTATGGCTACACCTTC. Full variable domain (remainder filled in from reference TRBV7-6 and TRBJ1-2): GAGVSQSPRYKVTKRGQDVALRCDPISGHVSLYWYRQALGQGPEFLTYFNYEAQQDKSGLPNDRFSAERPEGSISTLTIQRTEQRDSAMYRCASSLTQGGGYGYTFGSGTRLTVV.

V and J are TRBV27 and TRBJ2-5; TRBD2 matches 9 bases. After removal of 6 bases from V and 6 bases from J, the junction contained 11 bases not matched to a gene. Germline V gene sequence: CDR1 MNHEY, CDR2 SMNVEV (reference sequence). There are 15 residues in the CDR3. The DNA for the CDR3 is TGTGCCAGCAGCGCCGGGACTAGCAAAGGGCAGACCCAGTACTTC. Translating gives CASSAGTSKGQTQYF.

The chain links TRBV5-4 to TRBJ1-1; 12 bases line up with TRBD1. The CDR3 contains 18 residues. Unmatched junction bases numbered 9, after V lost 2 bases and J lost 1 base. Germline lookup yields CDR1 SGHNT and CDR2 YYREEE (reference sequence). CDR3 in amino acids: CASSLMFGTGGANTEAFF. The CDR3 nucleotides read TGTGCCAGCAGCTTAATGTTTGGGACAGGGGGCGCGAACACTGAAGCTTTCTTT. The complete variable domain, with remaining parts taken from reference TRBV5-4 and TRBJ1-1, reads ETGVTQSPTHLIKTRGQQVTLRCSSQSGHNTVSWYQQALGQGPQFIFQYYREEENGRGNFPPRFSGLQFPNYSSELNVNALELDDSALYLCASSLMFGTGGANTEAFFGQGTRLTVV.

The chain uses TRBV4-1 and TRBJ1-1, with D possibly matching TRBD1 (6 bases). Germline CDR1 and CDR2: MGHRA and YSYEKL. V shed 2 bases and J shed 1 base, with 11 bases lying between them. This CDR3 comprises 15 residues. Here the CDR3 DNA reads TGCGCCAGCAGCCAATATGAGACAGGGAACACTGAAGCTTTCTTT. This translates into CASSQYETGNTEAFF.

The V and J genes are TRBV9 and TRBJ2-3; 8 bases map to TRBD1. CDR3 length: 17 amino acids. CDR1 is SGDLS and CDR2 is YYNGEE in the germline V gene. Losses at the gene ends were 0 bases for V and 0 bases for J; bases not matched to a gene: 6. CDR3 loop: CASSVAVGQASTDTQYF. The DNA for the CDR3 is TGTGCCAGCAGCGTAGCCGTGGGACAGGCGAGCACAGATACGCAGTATTTT. The variable domain in full, completed from reference TRBV9 and TRBJ2-3, reads DSGVTQTPKHLITATGQRVTLRCSPRSGDLSVYWYQQSLDQGLQFLIQYYNGEERAKGNILERFSAQQFPDLHSELNLSSLELGDSALYFCASSVAVGQASTDTQYFGPGTRLTVL.

The V gene is TRBV29-1, the J gene TRBJ2-1; TRBD2 matches 13 bases. This CDR3 is built from 14 residues. CDR1 is SQVTM and CDR2 is ANQGSEA in the germline V gene. The junction had 2 bases not matched to a gene; V was cut back by 3 bases and J by 6 bases. The CDR3 reads CSVDTSGGGNEQFF. CDR3 coding DNA: TGCAGCGTTGACACTAGCGGGGGGGGCAATGAGCAGTTCTTC.

The rearrangement joins TRBV10-3 to TRBJ2-7, with 10 bases that match TRBD1. After removal of 3 bases from V and 3 bases from J, the junction contained 8 bases not matched to a gene. The germline V gene encodes CDR1 ENHRY and CDR2 SYGVKD. The CDR3 has 16 amino acids. The CDR3 loop is CAISEGTGALFYEQYF. In DNA, the CDR3 is TGTGCCATCAGTGAAGGGACAGGGGCCCTCTTCTACGAGCAGTACTTC.

The chain joins TRBV29-1 to TRBJ2-5; D gene uncertain. The germline V gene has CDR1 SQVTM and CDR2 ANQGSEA. The CDR3 loop spans 11 amino acids. V shed 6 bases and J shed 5 bases, with 10 bases lying between them. In nucleotides, the CDR3 is TGCAGCGTAAATACACTGGAGACCCAGTACTTC. This translates into CSVNTLETQYF. The full variable domain, completed using reference TRBV29-1 and TRBJ2-5, is SAVISQKPSRDICQRGTSLTIQCQVDSQVTMMFWYRQQPGQSLTLIATANQGSEATYESGFVIDKFPISRPNLTFSTLTVSNMSPEDSSIYLCSVNTLETQYFGPGTRLLVL.

V usage is TRBV7-8 and J usage is TRBJ1-3; D gene ambiguous. Trimming pared 5 bases from V and 5 bases from J, leaving 16 bases between. The germline V gene has CDR1 SGHVS and CDR2 FQNEAQ. This CDR3 comprises 15 residues. CDR3 nucleotide sequence: TGTGCCAGCAGCCGCCCCGGAACCACCAGAAACACCATATATTTT. Encoded protein: CASSRPGTTRNTIYF.

The chain carries TRBV13 and TRBJ2-7, with D perhaps matching TRBD2 (6 bases). V was trimmed by 4 bases and J by 6 bases, leaving 19 bases between them. The length of the CDR3 is 15 residues. From germline, CDR1 is PRHDT and CDR2 FYEKMQ (reference sequence). The CDR3 coding sequence is TGTGCCAGCAGCTCCTTCGGGGGTCCCGTCGGCGAGCAGTACTTC. Translated, it gives CASSSFGGPVGEQYF.

This rearrangement joins TRBV2 to TRBJ1-1; perhaps TRBD1 as D (6 bases). Germline V CDR1 and CDR2: SNHLY, FYNNEI. The V end lost 2 bases, the J end lost 4 bases, and 11 bases lay between the germline ends. This CDR3 region has 14 residues. CDR3 bases: TGTGCCAGCAGTGAAATACAGGGATTCACTGAAGCTTTCTTT. Translating gives CASSEIQGFTEAFF.

This sequence joins TRBV5-1 and TRBJ1-1; D is unresolved. Germline assignment: CDR1 SGHRS and CDR2 YFSETQ. The CDR3 spans 13 residues. The ends were cut back, 1 base at V and 3 bases at J, with 7 bases in the middle. The CDR3 is CASSLTGDTEAFF. CDR3 in DNA: TGCGCCAGCAGCTTGACCGGGGACACTGAAGCTTTCTTT.

The CDR3 region is CASSPLKQGGGSLANEKLFF. The CDR3 bases are TGCGCCAGCAGCCCCCTCAAACAGGGAGGGGGTAGCTTAGCTAATGAAAAACTGTTTTTT. The rearrangement uses TRBV4-1 and TRBJ1-4, with a possible D match to TRBD1 (6 bases). Trimming left V 4 bases short and J 3 bases short, with 27 bases between. Germline V gives CDR1 MGHRA, CDR2 YSYEKL. CDR3 length equals 20 residues.

The count of this clone is one. The CDR3 loop is CASSQDLTKETQYF. In DNA form, the CDR3 reads TGTGCCAGCAGCCAAGATCTGACTAAAGAGACCCAGTACTTC. This chain connects TRBV4-2 to TRBJ2-5; possibly TRBD2 for D (5 bases). CDR3 length: 14 amino acids. Germline V gene data show CDR1 as LGHNA and CDR2 as YNFKEQ. V gave up 0 bases and J gave up 3 bases, with 8 bases separating them.

J is TRBJ1-2 and V is TRBV4-3, with D perhaps TRBD1 (5 bases). The CDR3 extends over 15 amino acids. The germline gives CDR1 LGHNA, CDR2 YSLEER. Trimming took off 0 bases at V and 8 bases at J, with 16 bases between the two ends. In nucleotides, the CDR3 is TGCGCCAGCAGCCAAGACGAGGGGCCAGGGAGAGGCTACACCTTC. Protein product: CASSQDEGPGRGYTF.